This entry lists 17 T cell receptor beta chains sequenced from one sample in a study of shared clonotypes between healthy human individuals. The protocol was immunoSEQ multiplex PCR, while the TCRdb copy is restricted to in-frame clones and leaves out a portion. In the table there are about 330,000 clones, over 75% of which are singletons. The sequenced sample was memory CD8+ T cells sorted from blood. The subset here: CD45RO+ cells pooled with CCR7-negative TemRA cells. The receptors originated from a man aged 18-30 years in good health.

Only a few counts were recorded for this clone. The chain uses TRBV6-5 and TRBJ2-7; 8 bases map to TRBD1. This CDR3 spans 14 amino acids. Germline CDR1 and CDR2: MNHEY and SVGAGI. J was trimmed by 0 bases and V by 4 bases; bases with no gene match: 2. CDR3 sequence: CASSFTGGSYEQYF. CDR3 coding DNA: TGTGCCAGCAGTTTTACAGGGGGCTCCTACGAGCAGTACTTC.

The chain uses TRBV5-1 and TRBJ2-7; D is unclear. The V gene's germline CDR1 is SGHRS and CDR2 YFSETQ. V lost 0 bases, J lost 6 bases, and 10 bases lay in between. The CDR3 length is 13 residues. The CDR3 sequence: CASSLAFSTEQYF. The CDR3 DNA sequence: TGCGCCAGCAGCTTGGCTTTCAGTACCGAGCAGTACTTC.

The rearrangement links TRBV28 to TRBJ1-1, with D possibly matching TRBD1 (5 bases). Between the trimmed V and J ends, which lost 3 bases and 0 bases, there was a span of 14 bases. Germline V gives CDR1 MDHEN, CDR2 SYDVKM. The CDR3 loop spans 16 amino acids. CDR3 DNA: TGTGCCAGCAGTTTGGTAGGGGCGTCCTTGAACACTGAAGCTTTCTTT. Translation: CASSLVGASLNTEAFF.

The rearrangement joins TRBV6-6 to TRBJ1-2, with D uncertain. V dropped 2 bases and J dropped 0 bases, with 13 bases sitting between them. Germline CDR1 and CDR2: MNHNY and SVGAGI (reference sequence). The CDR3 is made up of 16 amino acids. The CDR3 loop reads CASSYLQVATNYGYTF. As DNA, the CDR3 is TGTGCCAGCAGTTACCTCCAGGTCGCAACTAACTATGGCTACACCTTC.

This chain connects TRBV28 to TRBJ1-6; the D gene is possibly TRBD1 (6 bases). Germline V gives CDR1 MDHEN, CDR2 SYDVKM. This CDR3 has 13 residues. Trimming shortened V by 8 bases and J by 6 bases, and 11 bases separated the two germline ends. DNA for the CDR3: TGTGCCAGCGCGGGGGGCTTTAATTCACCCCTCCACTTT. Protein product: CASAGGFNSPLHF.

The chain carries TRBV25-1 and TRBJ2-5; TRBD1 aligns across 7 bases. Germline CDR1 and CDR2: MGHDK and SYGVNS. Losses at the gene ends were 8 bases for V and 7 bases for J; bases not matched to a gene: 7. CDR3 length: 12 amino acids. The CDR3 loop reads CASRRDRATQYF. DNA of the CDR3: TGTGCCAGCCGAAGGGACAGAGCGACCCAGTACTTC.

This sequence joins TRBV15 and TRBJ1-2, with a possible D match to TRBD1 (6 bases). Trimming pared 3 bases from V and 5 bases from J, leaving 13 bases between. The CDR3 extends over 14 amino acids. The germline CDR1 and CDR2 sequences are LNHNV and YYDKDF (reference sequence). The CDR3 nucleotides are TGTGCCACCAGCAGGAGGGACACTGGTTATGGCTACACCTTC. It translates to CATSRRDTGYGYTF.

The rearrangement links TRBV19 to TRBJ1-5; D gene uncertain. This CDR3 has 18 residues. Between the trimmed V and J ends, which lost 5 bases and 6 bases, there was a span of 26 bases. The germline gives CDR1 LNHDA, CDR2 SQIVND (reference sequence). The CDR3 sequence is CASSSSYMDWRVGQPQHF. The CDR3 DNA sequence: TGTGCCAGTAGTTCCTCTTACATGGATTGGAGGGTGGGTCAGCCCCAGCATTTT.

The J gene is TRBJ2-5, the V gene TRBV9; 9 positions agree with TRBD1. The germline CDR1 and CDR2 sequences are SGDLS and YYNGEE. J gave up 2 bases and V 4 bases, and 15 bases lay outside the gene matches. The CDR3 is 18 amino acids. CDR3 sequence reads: CASSPGPGTGSNQETQYF. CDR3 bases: TGTGCCAGCAGCCCTGGGCCGGGGACAGGGAGTAATCAAGAGACCCAGTACTTC.

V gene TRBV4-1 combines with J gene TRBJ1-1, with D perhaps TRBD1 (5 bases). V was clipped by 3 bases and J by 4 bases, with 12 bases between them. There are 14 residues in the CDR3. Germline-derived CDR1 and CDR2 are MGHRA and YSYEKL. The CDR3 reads CASSQAWGTTEAFF. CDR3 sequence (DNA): TGCGCCAGCAGCCAGGCGTGGGGGACCACTGAAGCTTTCTTT.

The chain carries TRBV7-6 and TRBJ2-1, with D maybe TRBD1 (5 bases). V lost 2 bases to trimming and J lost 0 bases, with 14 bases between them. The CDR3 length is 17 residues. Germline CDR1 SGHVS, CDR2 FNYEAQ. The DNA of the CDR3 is TGTGCCAGCAGCTTAAAGCAACAGGCGAGCTCCTACAATGAGCAGTTCTTC. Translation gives CASSLKQQASSYNEQFF.

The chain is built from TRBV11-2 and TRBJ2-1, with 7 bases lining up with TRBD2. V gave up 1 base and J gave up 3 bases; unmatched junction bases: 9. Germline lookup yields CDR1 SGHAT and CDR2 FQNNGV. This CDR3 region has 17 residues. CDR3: CASSLGGLAEIYNEQFF. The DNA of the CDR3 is TGTGCCAGCAGCTTAGGAGGGCTAGCGGAGATCTACAATGAGCAGTTCTTC.

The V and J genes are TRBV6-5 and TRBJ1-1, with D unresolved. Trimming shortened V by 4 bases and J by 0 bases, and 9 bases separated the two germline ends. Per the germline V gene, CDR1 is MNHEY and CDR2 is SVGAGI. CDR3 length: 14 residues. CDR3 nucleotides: TGTGCCAGCAGTTCTTTACCTCTGAACACTGAAGCTTTCTTT. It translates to CASSSLPLNTEAFF.

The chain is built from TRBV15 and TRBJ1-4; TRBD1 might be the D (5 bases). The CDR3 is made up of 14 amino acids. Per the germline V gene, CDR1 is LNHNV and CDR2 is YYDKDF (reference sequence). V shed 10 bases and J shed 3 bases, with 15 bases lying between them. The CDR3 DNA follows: TGTGCCAGCGGTCGGGGGTCGGCTAATGAAAAACTGTTTTTT. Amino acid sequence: CASGRGSANEKLFF. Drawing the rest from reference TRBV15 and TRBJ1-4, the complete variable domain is DAMVIQNPRYQVTQFGKPVTLSCSQTLNHNVMYWYQQKSSQAPKLLFHYYDKDFNNEADTPDNFQSRRPNTSFCFLDIRSPGLGDTAMYLCASGRGSANEKLFFGSGTQLSVL.

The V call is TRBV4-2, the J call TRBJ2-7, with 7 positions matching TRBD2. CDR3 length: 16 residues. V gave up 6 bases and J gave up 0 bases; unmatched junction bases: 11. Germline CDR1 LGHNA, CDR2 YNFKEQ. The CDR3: CASRYVSGGSSYEQYF. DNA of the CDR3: TGTGCCAGCAGATACGTTTCGGGGGGATCCTCCTACGAGCAGTACTTC.

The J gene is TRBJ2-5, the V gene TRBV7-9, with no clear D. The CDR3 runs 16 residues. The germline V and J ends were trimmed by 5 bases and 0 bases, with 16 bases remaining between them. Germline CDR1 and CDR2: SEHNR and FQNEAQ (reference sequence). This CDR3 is CASSPRLAVYQETQYF. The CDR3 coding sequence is TGTGCCAGCAGCCCCCGGTTAGCTGTGTACCAAGAGACCCAGTACTTC.

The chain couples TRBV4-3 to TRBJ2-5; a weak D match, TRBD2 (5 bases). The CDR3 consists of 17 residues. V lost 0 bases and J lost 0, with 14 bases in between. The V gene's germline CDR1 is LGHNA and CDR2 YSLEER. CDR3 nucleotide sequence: TGCGCCAGCAGCCAAGAGAGGGTGGAGACGGACCAAGAGACCCAGTACTTC. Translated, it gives CASSQERVETDQETQYF.